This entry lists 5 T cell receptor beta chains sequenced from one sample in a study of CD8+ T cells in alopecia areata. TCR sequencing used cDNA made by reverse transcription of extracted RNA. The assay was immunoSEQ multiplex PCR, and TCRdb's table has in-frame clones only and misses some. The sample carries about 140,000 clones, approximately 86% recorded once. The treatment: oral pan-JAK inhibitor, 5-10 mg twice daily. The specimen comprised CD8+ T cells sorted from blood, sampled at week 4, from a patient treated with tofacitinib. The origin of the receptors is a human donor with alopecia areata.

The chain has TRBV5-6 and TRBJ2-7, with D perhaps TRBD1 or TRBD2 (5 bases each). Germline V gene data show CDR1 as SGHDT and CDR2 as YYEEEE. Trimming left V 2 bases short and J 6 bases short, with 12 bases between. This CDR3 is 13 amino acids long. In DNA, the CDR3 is TGTGCCAGCAGCTTTAACTCAGGGAGCGAGCAGTACTTC. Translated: CASSFNSGSEQYF. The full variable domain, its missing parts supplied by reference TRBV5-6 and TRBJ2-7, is DAGVTQSPTHLIKTRGQQVTLRCSPKSGHDTVSWYQQALGQGPQFIFQYYEEEERQRGNFPDRFSGHQFPNYSSELNVNALLLGDSALYLCASSFNSGSEQYFGPGTRLTVT.

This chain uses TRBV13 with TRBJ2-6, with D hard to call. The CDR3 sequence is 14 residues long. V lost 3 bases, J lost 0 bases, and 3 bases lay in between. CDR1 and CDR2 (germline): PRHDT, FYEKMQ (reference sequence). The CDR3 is CASSFSSGANVLTF. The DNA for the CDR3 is TGTGCCAGCAGCTTTTCCTCTGGGGCCAACGTCCTGACTTTC.

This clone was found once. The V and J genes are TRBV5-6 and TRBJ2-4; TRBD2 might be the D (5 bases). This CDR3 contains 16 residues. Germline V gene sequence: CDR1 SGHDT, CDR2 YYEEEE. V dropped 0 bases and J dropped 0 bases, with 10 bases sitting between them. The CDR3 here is CASSLVWTEAKNIQYF. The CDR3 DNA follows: TGTGCCAGCAGCTTGGTTTGGACTGAAGCCAAAAACATTCAGTACTTC.

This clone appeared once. The CDR3 coding sequence is TGTGCCAGCAGTGAATGGCAGGATCTAGCTAACTATGGCTACACCTTC. It encodes CASSEWQDLANYGYTF. The chain links TRBV6-1 to TRBJ1-2, with D unresolved. Trimming took off 2 bases at V and 0 bases at J, with 13 bases between the two ends. The CDR3 length is 16 residues. Germline CDR1 is MNHNS and CDR2 is SASEGT.

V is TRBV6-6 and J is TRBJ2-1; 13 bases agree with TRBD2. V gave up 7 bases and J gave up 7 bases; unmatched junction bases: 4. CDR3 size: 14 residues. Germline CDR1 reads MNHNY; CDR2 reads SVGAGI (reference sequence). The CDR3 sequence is CASNPLAGGNEQFF. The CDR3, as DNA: TGTGCCAGCAACCCACTAGCGGGAGGGAATGAGCAGTTCTTC.